This T cell receptor (beta chain) was documented in a study of blood T cell repertoires in COVID-19. CDR3 length: 16 amino acids. The trim removed 4 bases at V and 1 base at J, leaving 9 bases unmatched. The germline gives CDR1 SGDLS, CDR2 YYNGEE. TCRdb keeps only in-frame clones here, not all; method: immunoSEQ multiplex PCR. This sample carries 35,000 to 50,000 clones, more than 65% of them seen once, and the ten largest clones take around 27%. The specimen was peripheral blood. The clonotype originates from a man older than 75 with acute or convalescent COVID-19. The chain recombines TRBV9 with TRBJ2-3; 7 nucleotides align to TRBD2. This CDR3 is CASSLGWAGGTDTQYF. In DNA, the CDR3 is TGTGCCAGCAGCCTCGGTTGGGCGGGGGGCACAGATACGCAGTATTTT.